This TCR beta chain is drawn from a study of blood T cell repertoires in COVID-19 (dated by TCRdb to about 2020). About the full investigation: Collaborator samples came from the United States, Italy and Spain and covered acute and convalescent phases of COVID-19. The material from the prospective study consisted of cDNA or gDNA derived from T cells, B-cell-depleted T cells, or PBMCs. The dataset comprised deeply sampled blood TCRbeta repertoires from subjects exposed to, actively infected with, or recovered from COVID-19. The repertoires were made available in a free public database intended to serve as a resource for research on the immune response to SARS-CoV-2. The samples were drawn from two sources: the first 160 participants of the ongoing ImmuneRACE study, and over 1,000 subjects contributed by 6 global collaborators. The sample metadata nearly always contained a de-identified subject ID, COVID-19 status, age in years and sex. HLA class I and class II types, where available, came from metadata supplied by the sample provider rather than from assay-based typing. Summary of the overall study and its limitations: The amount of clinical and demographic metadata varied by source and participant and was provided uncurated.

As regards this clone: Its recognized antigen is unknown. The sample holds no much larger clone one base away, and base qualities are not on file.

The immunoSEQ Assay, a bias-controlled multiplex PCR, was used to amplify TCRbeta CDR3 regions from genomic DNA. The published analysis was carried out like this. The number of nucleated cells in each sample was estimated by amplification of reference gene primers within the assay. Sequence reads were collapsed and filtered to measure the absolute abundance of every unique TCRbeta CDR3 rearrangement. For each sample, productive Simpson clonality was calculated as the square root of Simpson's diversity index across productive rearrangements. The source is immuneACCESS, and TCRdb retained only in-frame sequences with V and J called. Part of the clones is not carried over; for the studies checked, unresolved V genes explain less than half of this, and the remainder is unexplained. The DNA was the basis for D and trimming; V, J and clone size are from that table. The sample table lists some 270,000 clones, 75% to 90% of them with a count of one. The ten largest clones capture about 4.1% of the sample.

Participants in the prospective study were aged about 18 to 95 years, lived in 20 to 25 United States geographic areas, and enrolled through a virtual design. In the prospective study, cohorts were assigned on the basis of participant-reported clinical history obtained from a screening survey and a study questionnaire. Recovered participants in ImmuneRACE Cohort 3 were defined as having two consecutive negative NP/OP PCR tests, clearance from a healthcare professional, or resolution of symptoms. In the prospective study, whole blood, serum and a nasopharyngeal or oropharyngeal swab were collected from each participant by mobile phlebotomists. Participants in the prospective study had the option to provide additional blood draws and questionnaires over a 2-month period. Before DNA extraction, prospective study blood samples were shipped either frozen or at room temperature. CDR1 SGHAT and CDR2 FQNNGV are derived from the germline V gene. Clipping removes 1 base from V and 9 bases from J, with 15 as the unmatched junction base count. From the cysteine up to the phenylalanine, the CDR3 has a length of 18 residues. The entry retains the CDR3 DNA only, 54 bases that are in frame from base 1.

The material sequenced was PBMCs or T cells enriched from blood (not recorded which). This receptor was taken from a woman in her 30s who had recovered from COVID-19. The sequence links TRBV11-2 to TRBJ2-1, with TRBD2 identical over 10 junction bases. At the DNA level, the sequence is TGTGCCAGCAGCTTAGGACCGCCAAGACTAGCGGGTAGCGGTGAGCAGTTCTTC. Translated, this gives CASSLGPPRLAGSGEQFF.